The clone carrying this T cell receptor beta chain was counted only a few times. The antigen is undetermined. The sample has other DNA sequences that encode this CDR3 too. This record belongs to a study of beta chain features in type 1 diabetes. Study-level results: Type 1 diabetes patients had moderately but significantly shorter TCRB CDR3s in all four CD4+ subsets.

The authors reverse transcribed all of the isolated RNA, so sequencing captured expressed TCRB transcripts. Produced via immunoSEQ multiplex PCR; TCRdb's table is partial and in-frame only. The repertoire has some 640,000 clones, around an eighth of them found once; the top ten carry approximately 0.039%. Sorting with CD45RO/CCR7/CD25/CD127/CD95/CD27 yielded naive, central memory, regulatory and stem-like memory CD4+ cells. This CDR3 is 14 amino acids long. The germline V gene has CDR1 LNHDA and CDR2 SQIVND (reference sequence). With 2 bases removed from V and 0 bases from J, the gap between germline ends came to 7 bases.

The rearrangement uses TRBV19 and TRBJ1-1, with D unclear. Sequencing was done on a sample of naive CD4+ T cells from blood. The source is a man in his late teens or twenties with type 1 diabetes. The CDR3 here is CASSITGLNTEAFF. The CDR3 bases are TGTGCCAGTAGTATAACGGGTTTGAACACTGAAGCTTTCTTT.